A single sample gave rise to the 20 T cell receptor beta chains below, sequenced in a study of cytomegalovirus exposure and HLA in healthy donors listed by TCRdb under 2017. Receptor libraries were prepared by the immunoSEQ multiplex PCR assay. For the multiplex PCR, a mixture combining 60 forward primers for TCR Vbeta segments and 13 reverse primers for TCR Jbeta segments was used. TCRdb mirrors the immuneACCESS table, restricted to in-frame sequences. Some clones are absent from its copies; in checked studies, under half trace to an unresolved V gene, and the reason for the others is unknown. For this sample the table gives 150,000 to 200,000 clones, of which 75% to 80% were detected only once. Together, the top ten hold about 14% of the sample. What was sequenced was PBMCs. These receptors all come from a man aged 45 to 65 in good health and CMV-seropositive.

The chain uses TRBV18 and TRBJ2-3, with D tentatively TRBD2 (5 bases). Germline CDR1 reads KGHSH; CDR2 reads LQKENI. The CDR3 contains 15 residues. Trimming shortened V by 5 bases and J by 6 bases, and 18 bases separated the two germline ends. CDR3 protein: CASSSRTVGEDTQYF. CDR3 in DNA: TGTGCCAGCTCATCACGGACGGTGGGAGAGGATACGCAGTATTTT.

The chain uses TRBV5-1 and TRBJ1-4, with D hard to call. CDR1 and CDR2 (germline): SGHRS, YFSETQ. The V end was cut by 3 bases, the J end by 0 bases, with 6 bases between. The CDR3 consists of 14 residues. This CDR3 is CASSYYATNEKLFF. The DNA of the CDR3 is TGCGCCAGCAGCTACTATGCAACTAATGAAAAACTGTTTTTT.

CDR3 bases: TGTGCCAGCATCCAAGGACAGGGGGCTTTTTCTAGCACAGATACGCAGTATTTT. Amino acid sequence: CASIQGQGAFSSTDTQYF. V usage is TRBV7-9 and J usage is TRBJ2-3; TRBD1 matches at 11 bases. Looked up from germline, CDR1 is SEHNR and CDR2 is FQNEAQ (reference sequence). The CDR3 has 18 residues. J gave up 0 bases and V 7 bases, and 12 bases lay outside the gene matches.

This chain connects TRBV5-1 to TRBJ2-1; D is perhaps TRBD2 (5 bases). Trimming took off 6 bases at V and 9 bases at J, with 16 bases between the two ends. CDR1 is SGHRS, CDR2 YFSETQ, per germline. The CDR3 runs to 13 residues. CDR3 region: CASKERGIGEQFF. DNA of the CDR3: TGCGCCAGCAAGGAGCGAGGGATCGGTGAGCAGTTCTTC.

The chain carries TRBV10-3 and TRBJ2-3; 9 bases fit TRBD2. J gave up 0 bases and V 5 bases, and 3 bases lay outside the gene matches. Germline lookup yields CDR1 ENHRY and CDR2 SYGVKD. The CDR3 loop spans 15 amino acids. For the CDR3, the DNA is TGTGCCATCAGTTATAGCGGGGGAAGCACAGATACGCAGTATTTT. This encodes CAISYSGGSTDTQYF.

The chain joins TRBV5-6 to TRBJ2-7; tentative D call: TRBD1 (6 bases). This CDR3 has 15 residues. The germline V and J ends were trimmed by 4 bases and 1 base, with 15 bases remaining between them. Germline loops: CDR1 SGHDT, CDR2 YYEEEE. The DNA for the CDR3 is TGTGCCAGCAGCCTACAGGGAAACTGGTCCTACGAGCAGTACGTC. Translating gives CASSLQGNWSYEQYV.

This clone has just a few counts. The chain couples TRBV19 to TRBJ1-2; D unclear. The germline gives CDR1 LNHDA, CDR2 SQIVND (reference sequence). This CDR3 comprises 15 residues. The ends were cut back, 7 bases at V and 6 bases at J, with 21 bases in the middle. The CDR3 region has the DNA TGTGCCAGTACTAACAGCCCCATCCTTTCTAATGGCTACACCTTC. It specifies CASTNSPILSNGYTF.

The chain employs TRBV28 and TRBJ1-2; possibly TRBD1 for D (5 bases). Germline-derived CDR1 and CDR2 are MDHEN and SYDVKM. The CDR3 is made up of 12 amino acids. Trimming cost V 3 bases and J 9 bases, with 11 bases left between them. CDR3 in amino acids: CASSLGRARYTF. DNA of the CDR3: TGTGCCAGCAGTTTGGGCAGGGCGCGCTACACCTTC.

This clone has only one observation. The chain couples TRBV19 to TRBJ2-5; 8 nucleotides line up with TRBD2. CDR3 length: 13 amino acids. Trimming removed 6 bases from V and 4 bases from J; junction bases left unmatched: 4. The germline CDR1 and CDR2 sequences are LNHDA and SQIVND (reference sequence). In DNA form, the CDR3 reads TGTGCCAGTAGCGGACTAGCCGCAGAGACCCAGTACTTC. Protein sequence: CASSGLAAETQYF.

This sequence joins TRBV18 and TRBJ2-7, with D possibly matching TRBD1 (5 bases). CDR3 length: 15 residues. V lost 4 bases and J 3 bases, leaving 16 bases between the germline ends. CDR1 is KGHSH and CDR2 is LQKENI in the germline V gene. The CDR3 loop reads CASSQTGRTLYEQYF. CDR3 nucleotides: TGTGCCAGCTCACAAACAGGACGTACCCTCTACGAGCAGTACTTC.

DNA of the CDR3: TGTGCCAGCAGCCCGGGGACTAGCGGGGAAGAGACCCAGTACTTC. It codes for CASSPGTSGEETQYF. J is TRBJ2-5 and V is TRBV7-3; TRBD2 aligns across 13 bases. The V gene end was trimmed by 5 bases and the J gene end by 3 bases; junction bases not matched to a gene: 3. The CDR3 covers 15 residues. The V gene's germline CDR1 is SGHTA and CDR2 FQGTGA.

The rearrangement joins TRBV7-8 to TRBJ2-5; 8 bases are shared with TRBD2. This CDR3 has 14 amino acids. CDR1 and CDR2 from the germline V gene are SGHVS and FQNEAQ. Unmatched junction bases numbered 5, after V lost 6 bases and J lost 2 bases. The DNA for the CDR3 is TGTGCCAGCAGTCCGGGGGGGGGTCAAGAGACCCAGTACTTC. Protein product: CASSPGGGQETQYF.

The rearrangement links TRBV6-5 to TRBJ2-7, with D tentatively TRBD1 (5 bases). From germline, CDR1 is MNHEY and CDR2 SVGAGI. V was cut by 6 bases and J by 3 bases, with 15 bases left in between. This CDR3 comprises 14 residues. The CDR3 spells CASRRTGRDYEQYF. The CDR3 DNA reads TGTGCCAGCAGACGTACAGGAAGGGACTACGAGCAGTACTTC.

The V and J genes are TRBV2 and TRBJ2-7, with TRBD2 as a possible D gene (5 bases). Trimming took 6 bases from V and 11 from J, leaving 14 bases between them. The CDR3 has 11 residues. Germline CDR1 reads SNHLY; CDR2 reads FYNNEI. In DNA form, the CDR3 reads TGTGCCAGCAGACTATTGACTAATAAGTACTTC. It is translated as CASRLLTNKYF.

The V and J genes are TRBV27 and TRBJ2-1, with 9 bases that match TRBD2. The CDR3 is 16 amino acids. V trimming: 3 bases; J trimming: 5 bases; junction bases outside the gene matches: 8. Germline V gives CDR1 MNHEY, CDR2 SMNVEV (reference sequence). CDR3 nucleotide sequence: TGTGCCAGCAGTTTTATAGCGGGGGCCCTTAACAATGAGCAGTTCTTC. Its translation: CASSFIAGALNNEQFF.

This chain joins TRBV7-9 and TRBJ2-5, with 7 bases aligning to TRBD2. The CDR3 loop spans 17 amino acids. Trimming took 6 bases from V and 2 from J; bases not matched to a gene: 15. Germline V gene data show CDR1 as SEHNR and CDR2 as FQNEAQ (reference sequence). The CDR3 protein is CASRPLAARPHQETQYF. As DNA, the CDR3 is TGTGCCAGCAGGCCTCTAGCGGCGAGACCCCATCAAGAGACCCAGTACTTC.

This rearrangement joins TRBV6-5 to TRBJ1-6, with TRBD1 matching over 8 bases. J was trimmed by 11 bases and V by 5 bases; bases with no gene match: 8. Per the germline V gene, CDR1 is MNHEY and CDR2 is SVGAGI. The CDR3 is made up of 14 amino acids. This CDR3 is CASSTWTGSTPLHF. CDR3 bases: TGTGCCAGCAGTACCTGGACAGGGTCGACACCCCTCCACTTT.

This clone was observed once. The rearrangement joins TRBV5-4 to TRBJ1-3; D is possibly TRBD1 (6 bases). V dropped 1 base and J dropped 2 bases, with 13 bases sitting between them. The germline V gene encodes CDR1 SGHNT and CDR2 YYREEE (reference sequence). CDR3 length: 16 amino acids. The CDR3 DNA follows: TGTGCCAGCAGCTTGCCCGGGGGGCTCGCTGGAAACACCATATATTTT. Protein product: CASSLPGGLAGNTIYF. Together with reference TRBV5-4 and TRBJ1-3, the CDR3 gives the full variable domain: ETGVTQSPTHLIKTRGQQVTLRCSSQSGHNTVSWYQQALGQGPQFIFQYYREEENGRGNFPPRFSGLQFPNYSSELNVNALELDDSALYLCASSLPGGLAGNTIYFGEGSWLTVV.

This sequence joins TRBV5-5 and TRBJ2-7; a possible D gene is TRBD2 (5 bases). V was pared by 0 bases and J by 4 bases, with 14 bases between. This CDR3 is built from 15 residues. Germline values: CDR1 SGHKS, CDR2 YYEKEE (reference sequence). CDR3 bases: TGTGCCAGCAGCTTGGAGAGGACTTTCTTGTACGAGCAGTACTTC. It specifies CASSLERTFLYEQYF.

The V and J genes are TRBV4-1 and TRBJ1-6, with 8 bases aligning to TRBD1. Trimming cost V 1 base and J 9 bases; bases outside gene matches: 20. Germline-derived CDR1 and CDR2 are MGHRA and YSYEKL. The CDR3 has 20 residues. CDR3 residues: CASSQGFVIPGQVVGSPLHF. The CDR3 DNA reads TGCGCCAGCAGCCAAGGCTTTGTCATACCGGGACAGGTGGTGGGTTCACCCCTCCACTTT.